This entry lists 24 T cell receptor beta chains sequenced from one sample in a study of T cells in Graves' hyperthyroidism and ophthalmopathy (dated by TCRdb to about 2019). The library came from multiplex PCR. These reads were obtained on an Illumina HiSeq 2000. The TCR beta CDR3 regions were amplified from the RNA transcripts. A first-round RT-PCR of the TCR CDR3 used the HTBI primer set with the Qiagen OneStep RT-PCR kit. TCRdb trimmed public reads at Q25 via fastp, called clones via MiXCR and kept in-frame beta chains. Each record represents a unique CDR3 protein, reported with the most common genes and DNA among its rows. The sample table shows 700,000 to 850,000 distinct CDR3 sequences, and roughly a third are seen once. The ten most abundant clones make up less than 40% of the sample. What was sequenced was blood. Receptors were obtained from a woman aged 40 to 55 with Graves' hyperthyroidism.

There are many counts of this clonotype. The J gene is TRBJ1-1, the V gene TRBV19; no definite D call. V lost 3 bases and J 0 bases, leaving 5 bases between the germline ends. The CDR3 loop spans 13 amino acids. Germline lookup yields CDR1 LNHDA and CDR2 SQIVND (reference sequence). The CDR3 sequence is CASSMDLNTEAFF. DNA for the CDR3: TGTGCCAGTAGTATGGACCTGAACACTGAAGCTTTCTTT.

Many counts were recorded for this clonotype. The chain has TRBV6-5 and TRBJ2-6; a weak D match, TRBD2 (5 bases). Trimming removed 8 bases from V and 0 bases from J, with 14 bases in between. Germline V CDR1 and CDR2: MNHEY, SVGAGI. The CDR3 is 16 amino acids. The CDR3 sequence is CASSERPYSGANVLTF. In DNA form, the CDR3 reads TGTGCCAGCTCCGAGCGGCCTTACTCTGGGGCCAACGTCCTGACTTTC.

The V gene is TRBV9, the J gene TRBJ1-2, with D maybe TRBD1 (5 bases). Deletions cut 4 bases from V and 3 bases from J, with 16 bases between. Germline V gene sequence: CDR1 SGDLS, CDR2 YYNGEE. This CDR3 region has 15 residues. CDR3 nucleotides: TGTGCCAGCAGCCAGACCTTTGCGGGGGACTATGGCTACACCTTC. Protein sequence: CASSQTFAGDYGYTF.

The sample holds many counts of this clonotype. The chain uses TRBV6-1 and TRBJ1-1, with a tentative D call TRBD1 (5 bases). Germline-derived CDR1 and CDR2 are MNHNS and SASEGT. The CDR3 is 14 residues long. V lost 6 bases and J 0 bases, leaving 11 bases between the germline ends. CDR3 protein: CASRGTAVNTEAFF. CDR3 nucleotide sequence: TGTGCCAGCAGGGGGACGGCAGTGAACACTGAAGCTTTCTTT.

The chain joins TRBV27 to TRBJ2-7; TRBD1 aligns across 9 bases. The CDR3 totals 15 residues. V shed 3 bases and J 3 bases; nucleotides not matched to a gene: 6. Germline V gene sequence: CDR1 MNHEY, CDR2 SMNVEV (reference sequence). The CDR3 protein is CASSFDTTGGYEQYF. The CDR3 nucleotides are TGTGCCAGCAGTTTCGACACGACAGGGGGCTACGAGCAGTACTTC.

V is TRBV2 and J is TRBJ2-3, with 12 bases lining up with TRBD1. J gave up 5 bases and V 5 bases, and 8 bases lay outside the gene matches. The length of the CDR3 is 16 residues. The germline V gene encodes CDR1 SNHLY and CDR2 FYNNEI. CDR3 loop: CASSSGDRGQGDTQYF. The CDR3 bases are TGTGCCAGCAGTTCGGGGGACAGGGGGCAAGGAGATACGCAGTATTTT.

This clonotype was counted a few times. The rearrangement links TRBV19 to TRBJ2-5; TRBD2 matches 8 bases. CDR3 size: 16 residues. CDR1 is LNHDA and CDR2 is SQIVND in the germline V gene (reference sequence). Unmatched junction bases numbered 6, after V lost 2 bases and J lost 1 base. The CDR3 DNA reads as TGTGCCAGTAGTATATTTAGCGGGGAAGTCCAAGAGACCCAGTACTTC. This gives the protein CASSIFSGEVQETQYF.

This clonotype was recorded a few times. This rearrangement joins TRBV24-1 to TRBJ2-3; D remains ambiguous. The CDR3 totals 12 residues. Between the trimmed V and J ends, which lost 3 bases and 4 bases, there was a span of 4 bases. Germline V gives CDR1 KGHDR, CDR2 SFDVKD. The CDR3 loop reads CATSDLADTQYF. In nucleotides, the CDR3 is TGTGCCACCAGTGATCTGGCAGATACGCAGTATTTT.

Note on this clonotype: This may stem from a read error, because a much larger clone lies one nucleotide away. This chain uses TRBV12-3 or TRBV12-4 with TRBJ1-1, with TRBD1 as a possible D gene (5 bases). V lost 5 bases, J lost 4 bases, and 14 bases lay in between. The CDR3 length is 14 residues. CDR3 DNA: TGTGCCAGCAGTCTCGTAGGGGCGGTCACTGAAGCTTTCTTT. This translates into CASSLVGAVTEAFF.

This clonotype was seen at least ten times. This chain uses TRBV7-9 with TRBJ1-5; no reliable D call. V was clipped by 2 bases and J by 0 bases, with 8 bases between them. Germline CDR1 SEHNR, CDR2 FQNEAQ (reference sequence). The CDR3 runs to 15 residues. The CDR3: CASSLNGNSNQPQHF. In nucleotides, the CDR3 is TGTGCCAGCAGCTTAAACGGTAATAGCAATCAGCCCCAGCATTTT.

This clonotype was seen many times. The V call is TRBV24-1, the J call TRBJ2-7, with 7 bases fitting TRBD1. The CDR3 is 15 amino acids. Germline V gene data show CDR1 as KGHDR and CDR2 as SFDVKD. The ends lost 1 base at V and 1 base at J; junction bases unmatched: 3. CDR3: CATSDFPGQSYEQYF. CDR3 sequence (DNA): TGTGCCACCAGTGATTTTCCGGGACAGTCCTACGAGCAGTACTTC.

The chain links TRBV14 to TRBJ1-1; D ambiguous. Germline CDR1 SGHDN, CDR2 FVKESK. This CDR3 is built from 15 residues. V gave up 1 base and J gave up 1 base, with 10 bases separating them. In DNA form, the CDR3 reads TGTGCCAGCAGCCAAGCCCCTAAGGGGAACACTGAAGCTTTCTTT. This sequence encodes CASSQAPKGNTEAFF.

The V gene is TRBV7-9, the J gene TRBJ2-7, with D possibly TRBD2 on 7 matching bases. There are 14 residues in the CDR3. CDR1 is SEHNR and CDR2 is FQNEAQ in the germline V gene (reference sequence). Between the trimmed V and J ends, which lost 7 bases and 2 bases, there was a span of 15 bases. The CDR3 nucleotides are TGTGCCAGCACGTCGGGGGGCATCCCCTACGAGCAGTACTTC. Protein: CASTSGGIPYEQYF.

On this clonotype itself: The junction departs from the called germline gene at one end, perhaps through a read error. The rearrangement uses TRBV7-8 and TRBJ2-1; 7 bases are shared with TRBD1. Germline CDR1 is SGHVS and CDR2 is FQNEAQ. This CDR3 region has 15 residues. Written as DNA, the CDR3 is TGTGCCAGCAGCCTTCGAACGCAGGGGGACAACGAGCAGTTCTTC. It translates to CASSLRTQGDNEQFF.

A single count supports this clonotype. The J gene is TRBJ2-7, the V gene TRBV6-5; the match to TRBD1 covers 7 bases. From germline, CDR1 is MNHEY and CDR2 SVGAGI. The CDR3 is 16 amino acids. The V segment lost 6 bases and the J segment 3 bases; nucleotides outside the gene matches: 14. CDR3 nucleotides: TGTGCCAGCAGGCCCCACGGGACAGAAAGTAACTACGAGCAGTACTTC. The encoded protein is CASRPHGTESNYEQYF.

This clonotype has at least ten counts. The genes are TRBV6-5 and TRBJ1-2; D is perhaps TRBD1 (6 bases). V gave up 2 bases and J gave up 3 bases, with 7 bases separating them. The CDR3 spans 13 residues. Germline loops: CDR1 MNHEY, CDR2 SVGAGI. The CDR3 coding sequence is TGTGCCAGCAGTTACAGGACAGACTATGGCTACACCTTC. Translation gives CASSYRTDYGYTF.

V gene TRBV10-3 combines with J gene TRBJ2-7, with TRBD1 matching 9 bases. Trimming cost V 8 bases and J 4 bases; bases outside gene matches: 6. CDR3 length: 13 residues. The germline V gene encodes CDR1 ENHRY and CDR2 SYGVKD. CDR3 DNA: TGTGCCATCTCCGGACAGGGGCTGTACGAGCAGTACTTC. As protein: CAISGQGLYEQYF.

The chain recombines TRBV25-1 with TRBJ1-2; 7 bases fit TRBD1. J was trimmed by 9 bases and V by 3 bases; bases with no gene match: 22. This CDR3 has 18 residues. In germline, CDR1 is MGHDK, CDR2 SYGVNS. CDR3 loop: CASSDLTSRTRDRISYTF. Written as DNA, the CDR3 is TGTGCCAGCAGTGACCTAACTTCCCGGACGCGGGACAGAATTAGCTACACCTTC.

This clonotype was seen ten or more times. The V call is TRBV20-1, the J call TRBJ2-5; no reliable D call. V was trimmed by 1 base and J by 7 bases, leaving 13 bases between them. The CDR3 has 13 amino acids. Germline CDR1 DFQATT, CDR2 SNEGSKA (reference sequence). The CDR3 coding sequence is TGCAGTGCTAGAGGGGTCCACCTGGGGACCCAGTACTTC. This encodes CSARGVHLGTQYF.

The CDR3 sequence is CASSIGGGAKNTEAFF. In DNA, the CDR3 is TGTGCCAGTAGTATAGGGGGGGGGGCCAAGAACACTGAAGCTTTCTTT. The rearrangement joins TRBV19 to TRBJ1-1, with D perhaps TRBD1 (6 bases). Germline V gene lookup returns CDR1 LNHDA and CDR2 SQIVND (reference sequence). This CDR3 has 16 residues. V dropped 1 base and J dropped 1 base, with 13 bases sitting between them.

This clonotype was seen a few times. The chain combines TRBV6-5 with TRBJ1-4, with D unresolved. The V end lost 0 bases, the J end lost 8 bases, and 7 bases lay between the germline ends. Germline CDR1 reads MNHEY; CDR2 reads SVGAGI. The CDR3 is 13 amino acids. CDR3 in amino acids: CASSYSMSEKLFF. The CDR3 nucleotides read TGTGCCAGCAGTTACTCGATGTCGGAAAAACTGTTTTTT.

Many counts were recorded for this clonotype. The V and J genes are TRBV7-2 and TRBJ1-2; 9 bases align to TRBD1. Germline V gene sequence: CDR1 SGHTA, CDR2 FQGNSA. CDR3 length: 14 amino acids. V shed 5 bases, J shed 6 bases, and the junction held 7 bases outside the gene matches. The CDR3 DNA is TGTGCCAGCAGCAGGGGACAGGGATTCGATGGCTACACCTTC. This translates into CASSRGQGFDGYTF.

CDR3 sequence reads: CASSLGDLGLSWGSEKLFF. The DNA of the CDR3 is TGTGCCAGCAGCTTAGGGGACTTAGGGCTCTCCTGGGGCTCCGAAAAACTGTTTTTT. The chain recombines TRBV7-2 with TRBJ1-4, with D maybe TRBD1 (5 bases). The ends were cut back, 1 base at V and 8 bases at J, with 26 bases in the middle. Per germline, CDR1 SGHTA and CDR2 FQGNSA. The CDR3 totals 19 residues.

The chain uses TRBV2 and TRBJ1-5; a weak D match, TRBD1 (5 bases). The V end lost 5 bases, the J end lost 1 base, and 18 bases lay between the germline ends. This CDR3 is 17 amino acids long. Germline CDR1 SNHLY, CDR2 FYNNEI. Written as DNA, the CDR3 is TGTGCCAGCAGTCCCGCCTTCGACAGCTTCAGCAATCAGCCCCAGCATTTT. Residues: CASSPAFDSFSNQPQHF.